These 3 T cell receptor beta chains came from one sample sequenced in a study of blood T cell repertoires in COVID-19. The protocol was immunoSEQ multiplex PCR, while the TCRdb copy is restricted to in-frame clones and leaves out a portion. The table has over 200,000 clones, over 75% seen once. Input material: peripheral blood. The receptors stem from a man aged 35-49 years with active or convalescent COVID-19.

This chain connects TRBV6-2 or TRBV6-3 to TRBJ2-7; maybe TRBD1 (5 bases). The V end was cut by 5 bases, the J end by 6 bases, with 11 bases between. The V gene's germline CDR1 is MNHEY and CDR2 SVGEGT. The CDR3 runs 12 residues. The CDR3 region has the DNA TGTGCCAGCAGTCTCGGAAGGGGCGAGCAGTACTTC. It translates to CASSLGRGEQYF.

This clone was observed once. This chain links TRBV12-3 or TRBV12-4 with TRBJ1-2; D unclear. The CDR3 consists of 13 residues. The V end lost 7 bases, the J end lost 6 bases, and 15 bases lay between the germline ends. In nucleotides, the CDR3 is TGTGCCAGCACCGCGGTCGGGGAGAATGGCTACACCTTC. This translates into CASTAVGENGYTF.

This rearrangement joins TRBV9 to TRBJ1-1; D not certain. The CDR3 contains 15 residues. The V and J ends lost 0 bases and 0 bases respectively, with 9 bases between them. CDR1 and CDR2 from the germline V gene are SGDLS and YYNGEE. The CDR3 here is CASSVEEDLNTEAFF. Written as DNA, the CDR3 is TGTGCCAGCAGCGTAGAAGAAGACTTGAACACTGAAGCTTTCTTT.